This T cell receptor beta chain derives from a study of shared clonotypes between healthy human individuals (TCRdb year 2020). Regarding the research as a whole: The cohort comprised two women and a few men aged 18 to 49 years. Leukapheresis yielded between about 0.94 and 8.9 billion PBMCs per donor. The study deeply sequenced blood TCR repertoires of five healthy adults to estimate repertoire size and the extent of clonotype sharing between individuals. For each donor, CD4 naive and CD4 memory were each run on three plates, CD8 naive on two plates, and CD8 memory on one plate. To increase sequencing depth and limit assay-specific biases, TCR repertoire library preparation and sequencing were carried out by different laboratories using diverse techniques. General findings and caveats noted by the study authors: Sampling was restricted to blood, and TCR repertoires in tissues likely differ from the TCR repertoires found in blood. Sharing across a handful of donors was observed for 5% to 6.5% of naive CD4, 3.5% of naive CD8, 2% to 2.5% of memory CD4, and approximately 0.41% of memory CD8 clonotypes. Incomplete sequencing was indicated by rarefaction of sorted-subset datasets, despite the large sequencing depth. Naive subsets generally had larger estimated clonotype richness than memory subsets. Clonotypes shared by all four sorted-subset donors showed higher generation probabilities than non-shared clonotypes. The genetic and exposure-history diversity represented was limited by the small number of donors. Pairwise subsampling led to the expectation that sequencing depth would affect the degree of clonotype sharing among donors.

The germline V gene (reference sequence) supplies CDR1 SEHNR and CDR2 FQNEAQ. V drops 5 bases and J drops 3 bases, leaving 11 bases in between. The CDR3 numbers 13 residues from cysteine through phenylalanine. Just CDR3 DNA is preserved here, 39 bases in frame from base 1. Using the deep immunoSEQ assay, TCR CDR3 regions were amplified from genomic DNA by multiplex PCR. For each cell subset, the extracted genomic DNA was distributed evenly across all wells of several immunoSEQ 96-well plates, and each plate served as one replicate. Each replicate PCR for sorted subsets received roughly 200 ng genomic DNA, equal to about 30,000 T cell genomes. Purified libraries were quantified with a Qubit 3.0 fluorometer, sized on a Bioanalyzer 2100, and re-quantified with the KAPA Library Quantification kit. Each immunoSEQ 96-well plate was sequenced on its own single-read 150-cycle Illumina NextSeq 550 flow cell. The original methods were these. Because the immunoSEQ output held only junctional sequences and lacked quality scores, the filtering could not match the filtering applied to full-length reads. To assign V/J genes and CDR3, sequences were annotated using PyIR, a Python wrapper for IgBLAST v1.9, with IMGT germline references. Reads were removed for weak V/J assignments (E-value above 1e-6), missing CDR3, stop codons, out-of-frame junctions, or ambiguous translated residues. V3J clonotypes were defined as sequences sharing the same inferred V gene, J gene, and CDR3 amino acid sequence. Percentage overlap between repertoires was computed as shared unique clonotypes divided by the size of the smaller repertoire. Repertoire richness was assessed with RTK rarefaction, the Chao1 estimator, and Recon v2.1 estimates of unobserved clonotypes. For all TCRbeta clonotypes obtained by the gDNA method from four donors, generation probabilities were computed with OLGA. Not all clones reach the TCRdb copy of this immuneACCESS table, which keeps in-frame sequences only. Checked studies attribute under half of the gap to unresolved V genes and leave the rest unexplained. V and J calls and clone size are those listed in that table; D and trimming were worked out from the DNA. For this sample there are around 2.1 million clones; about 93% appear just once. The top ten hold about 1.8% of the sample.

For this clone: Its antigen remains unidentified. No base-level quality is on record; no much larger clone is a single base apart.

For the CD8 naive samples, CD45RO-negative cells were positively selected for CCR7, yielding a CD45RA+CCR7+ population from which TemRA cells were excluded. The donors were healthy, HIV-negative adults who had no recently reported acute infections or vaccinations. Every donor was a Caucasian adult residing in Nashville, Tennessee, USA. After blood collection by leukapheresis, PBMCs were isolated using Ficoll-Histopaque density gradient centrifugation and then cryopreserved in the vapor phase of liquid nitrogen. Purity and quantity of every magnetically sorted T cell population were checked by analytical flow cytometry. Genomic DNA was isolated from each sorted fraction and quantified by UV absorbance on a Nanodrop 2000c.

This chain is built from TRBV7-9 and TRBJ2-7, with TRBD1 tentatively as D gene (5 bases match). The source material was naive CD8+ T cells from PBMCs. The cell subset or site label, read with the paper, signifies: CD45RA+CCR7+. This TCR was sampled from a man younger than 35 in good health. Some clones in this sample may be carry-over from other donors' samples. The CDR3 protein is CASSIDRDYEQYF. In nucleotides, the sequence is TGTGCCAGCAGCATTGACAGAGACTACGAGCAGTACTTC.